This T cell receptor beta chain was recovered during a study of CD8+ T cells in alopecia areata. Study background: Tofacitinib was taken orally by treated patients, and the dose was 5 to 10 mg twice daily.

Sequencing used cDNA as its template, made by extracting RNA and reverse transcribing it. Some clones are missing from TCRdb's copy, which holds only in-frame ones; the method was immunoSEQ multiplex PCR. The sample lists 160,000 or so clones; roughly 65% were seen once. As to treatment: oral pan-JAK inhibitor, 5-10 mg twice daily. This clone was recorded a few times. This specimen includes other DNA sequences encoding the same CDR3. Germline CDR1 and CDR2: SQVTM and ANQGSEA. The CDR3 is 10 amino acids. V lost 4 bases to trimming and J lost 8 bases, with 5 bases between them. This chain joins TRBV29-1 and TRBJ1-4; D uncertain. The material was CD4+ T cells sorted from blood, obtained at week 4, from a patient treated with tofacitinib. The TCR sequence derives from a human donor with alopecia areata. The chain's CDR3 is CSVGGEKLFF. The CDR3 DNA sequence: TGCAGCGTTGGAGGGGAAAAACTGTTTTTT. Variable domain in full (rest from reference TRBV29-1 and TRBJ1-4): SAVISQKPSRDICQRGTSLTIQCQVDSQVTMMFWYRQQPGQSLTLIATANQGSEATYESGFVIDKFPISRPNLTFSTLTVSNMSPEDSSIYLCSVGGEKLFFGSGTQLSVL.